Each of the 18 T cell receptor beta chains below was sequenced from the same sample in a study of cytomegalovirus exposure and HLA in healthy donors. Primers: 60 Vbeta forward and 13 Jbeta reverse. Sequenced by immunoSEQ multiplex PCR; TCRdb stores in-frame clones only, minus some. The data show 130,000 to 150,000 clones, around 72% seen once. The specimen was PBMCs. The receptors were gathered from a man in his forties in good health and CMV-seronegative.

This clone was counted once. CDR3 protein: CASSLWSTSGGQPQHF. Here the CDR3 DNA reads TGTGCCAGCAGCTTATGGTCTACCTCCGGGGGTCAGCCCCAGCATTTT. The chain couples TRBV7-2 to TRBJ1-5; a possible D gene is TRBD1 (5 bases). The germline gives CDR1 SGHTA, CDR2 FQGNSA. The CDR3 totals 16 residues. Deletions cut 2 bases from V and 6 bases from J, with 17 bases between.

This clone was seen more than once but under ten times. V usage is TRBV19 and J usage is TRBJ2-1; 13 positions agree with TRBD2. After removal of 5 bases from V and 7 bases from J, the junction contained 8 bases not matched to a gene. This CDR3 spans 16 amino acids. Germline V gene data show CDR1 as LNHDA and CDR2 as SQIVND (reference sequence). The CDR3 DNA reads TGTGCCAGTAGTCCACGGACTAGCGGGAGAGGGAATGAGCAGTTCTTC. Translation: CASSPRTSGRGNEQFF.

The gene calls are TRBV27 and TRBJ1-2; D is perhaps TRBD1 (6 bases). Germline assignment: CDR1 MNHEY and CDR2 SMNVEV (reference sequence). This CDR3 comprises 14 residues. V was shortened by 3 bases and J by 4 bases, with 12 bases between the two germline ends. CDR3 residues: CASSFSGAGYGYTF. CDR3 bases: TGTGCCAGCAGTTTTTCAGGGGCGGGCTATGGCTACACCTTC.

This clone turned up a few times. This chain uses TRBV20-1 with TRBJ1-1; D gene unclear. Trimming removed 6 bases from V and 10 bases from J, with 6 bases in between. CDR1 and CDR2 (germline): DFQATT, SNEGSKA (reference sequence). CDR3 length: 8 residues. The CDR3 is CSAGRAFF. DNA of the CDR3: TGCAGTGCCGGGAGAGCTTTCTTT.

The chain links TRBV6-1 to TRBJ2-2, with 9 positions matching TRBD2. Germline CDR1 reads MNHNS; CDR2 reads SASEGT. The V and J ends lost 6 bases and 5 bases, in that order; junction bases with no gene match: 4. CDR3 size: 14 residues. CDR3 protein: CASSWTSETGELFF. CDR3 sequence (DNA): TGTGCCAGCAGCTGGACTAGCGAGACCGGGGAGCTGTTTTTT.

The chain joins TRBV6-5 to TRBJ2-5; TRBD2 matches 7 bases. The J call is doubtful: the DNA matches TRBJ2-7 better. This CDR3 contains 13 residues. CDR1 MNHEY and CDR2 SVGAGI come from the germline V gene. The CDR3, as DNA: TGTGCCAGTCAAGCGGGACGACTCTACGAGCAGTACTTC. Protein product: CASQAGRLYEQYF.

The V and J genes are TRBV21-1 and TRBJ1-5; the tabulated D call, TRBD1, remains unverified against the DNA. TRBV21-1 has pseudogene status. The CDR3 totals 17 residues. CDR3 protein: CASSRTELCNSNQPQHF. DNA of the CDR3: TGTGCCAGCAGTCGGACAGAGCTCTGTAATAGCAATCAGCCCCAGCATTTT.

The chain uses TRBV9 and TRBJ1-4; possibly TRBD1 for D (5 bases). From germline, CDR1 is SGDLS and CDR2 YYNGEE. V gave up 4 bases and J gave up 3 bases, with 13 bases separating them. The CDR3 totals 15 residues. CDR3 bases: TGTGCCAGCAGCCCCTGGGGCAGACCTAATGAAAAACTGTTTTTT. It codes for CASSPWGRPNEKLFF.

In its sample, this clone was seen once. This chain links TRBV7-9 with TRBJ2-7; a possible D gene is TRBD2 (6 bases). In germline, CDR1 is SEHNR, CDR2 FQNEAQ (reference sequence). The CDR3 is 12 residues long. Trimming took off 2 bases at V and 6 bases at J, with 8 bases between the two ends. This chain's CDR3 is CASSLLASEQYF. The CDR3 coding sequence is TGTGCCAGCAGCTTACTAGCGTCCGAGCAGTACTTC.

The chain has TRBV6-4 and TRBJ2-1; TRBD1 agrees at 7 bases. From germline, CDR1 is MRHNA and CDR2 SNTAGT. V trimming: 3 bases; J trimming: 4 bases; junction bases outside the gene matches: 3. The CDR3 has 14 residues. The chain's CDR3 is CASSEETGYNEQFF. CDR3 DNA: TGTGCCAGCAGTGAGGAGACAGGGTACAATGAGCAGTTCTTC.

The chain joins TRBV9 to TRBJ1-3, with a possible D match to TRBD1 (6 bases). The CDR3 covers 17 residues. V dropped 4 bases and J dropped 1 base, with 18 bases sitting between them. Germline CDR1 SGDLS, CDR2 YYNGEE. CDR3 sequence: CASSLRTEVDSGNTIYF. CDR3 nucleotides: TGTGCCAGCAGCCTCCGGACAGAGGTGGATTCTGGAAACACCATATATTTT. The variable domain in full, with the rest retrieved from reference TRBV9 and TRBJ1-3, is DSGVTQTPKHLITATGQRVTLRCSPRSGDLSVYWYQQSLDQGLQFLIQYYNGEERAKGNILERFSAQQFPDLHSELNLSSLELGDSALYFCASSLRTEVDSGNTIYFGEGSWLTVV.

This chain connects TRBV7-2 to TRBJ1-3; D is uncertain. The germline V gene has CDR1 SGHTA and CDR2 FQGNSA. CDR3 length: 14 amino acids. V was trimmed by 2 bases and J by 4 bases, leaving 9 bases between them. CDR3 protein: CASSLFLLGNTIYF. In DNA, the CDR3 is TGTGCCAGCAGCTTATTTCTTCTCGGAAACACCATATATTTT. The full variable domain, in which reference TRBV7-2 and TRBJ1-3 provide the parts outside the CDR3, is GAGVSQSPSNKVTEKGKDVELRCDPISGHTALYWYRQSLGQGLEFLIYFQGNSAPDKSGLPSDRFSAERTGGSVSTLTIQRTQQEDSAVYLCASSLFLLGNTIYFGEGSWLTVV.

The chain carries TRBV5-1 and TRBJ1-2; D might be TRBD1 (5 bases). With 4 bases removed from V and 0 bases from J, the gap between germline ends came to 10 bases. This CDR3 is built from 14 residues. From germline, CDR1 is SGHRS and CDR2 YFSETQ. CDR3 bases: TGCGCCAGCAGCCCGACAGCATCTAACTATGGCTACACCTTC. This translates into CASSPTASNYGYTF.

This clone was detected only a few times. The chain uses TRBV5-1 and TRBJ2-3; D remains unclear. Trimming shortened V by 4 bases and J by 0 bases, and 6 bases separated the two germline ends. Germline V gene lookup returns CDR1 SGHRS and CDR2 YFSETQ. The CDR3 has 13 amino acids. CDR3: CASSPTSTDTQYF. In DNA, the CDR3 is TGCGCCAGCAGCCCCACTAGCACAGATACGCAGTATTTT. Variable domain in full (rest from reference TRBV5-1 and TRBJ2-3): KAGVTQTPRYLIKTRGQQVTLSCSPISGHRSVSWYQQTPGQGLQFLFEYFSETQRNKGNFPGRFSGRQFSNSRSEMNVSTLELGDSALYLCASSPTSTDTQYFGPGTRLTVL.

This chain links TRBV9 with TRBJ2-7, with unresolved D. CDR3 length: 13 amino acids. V gave up 0 bases and J gave up 7 bases, with 11 bases separating them. Germline V lookup: CDR1 SGDLS, CDR2 YYNGEE. CDR3 nucleotide sequence: TGTGCCAGCAGCGTAGGGAGCGTAGAAGAGCAGTACTTC. Translating gives CASSVGSVEEQYF.

This chain joins TRBV28 and TRBJ2-1; 8 bases match TRBD1. The junction had 17 bases not matched to a gene; V was cut back by 5 bases and J by 11 bases. This CDR3 has 16 residues. CDR1 and CDR2 from the germline V gene are MDHEN and SYDVKM. The DNA for the CDR3 is TGTGCCAGCAGTACCCAGACAGGGGCCGCCGATAAGAAGCAGTTCTTC. This codes for CASSTQTGAADKKQFF.

The chain is built from TRBV27 and TRBJ1-6, with TRBD1 matching 9 bases. V was pared by 3 bases and J by 10 bases, with 4 bases of the junction left unmatched. The germline CDR1 and CDR2 sequences are MNHEY and SMNVEV (reference sequence). This CDR3 has 14 residues. This CDR3 is CASSLDRGSSPLHF. In nucleotides, the CDR3 is TGTGCCAGCAGTTTGGACAGGGGTAGCTCACCCCTCCACTTT.

This clone was seen just once. The rearrangement joins TRBV11-2 to TRBJ2-7; D not resolved. Germline V gene sequence: CDR1 SGHAT, CDR2 FQNNGV. Trimming took off 3 bases at V and 4 bases at J, with 10 bases between the two ends. This CDR3 region has 13 residues. The CDR3 DNA sequence: TGTGCCAGCAGCTTTGCCGACACTTACGAGCAGTACTTC. It yields the protein CASSFADTYEQYF.